Listed below are T cell receptor beta chains from one sample, sequenced in a study of T cell changes during pregnancy in multiple sclerosis. Libraries were prepared by immunoSEQ multiplex PCR; TCRdb keeps only in-frame clonotypes and omits some of them. The sample holds 45,000 to 55,000 clones, roughly 85% seen once. The sequencing here drew on CD4+ T cells from peripheral blood mononuclear cells, taken in the second trimester of pregnancy. All receptors come from a female donor with multiple sclerosis, enrolled in a pregnancy study. The CDR3 runs from the conserved cysteine through the conserved F or W. D genes are given only for firm matches. Size values are once, few and many counts, or a class for expanded clones, and some rows have none.

>few|.|TRBJ1-5|TRBV28
TGTGCCAGCAGCCTAGCTACGGGACAGCCCCAGCATTTT
CASSLATGQPQHF
>.|TRBD2|TRBJ2-3|TRBV7-9
TGTGCCAGCAGCAGACTAGCGGTGGGAGATACGCAGTATTTT
CASSRLAVGDTQYF
>.|.|TRBJ2-2|TRBV18
TGTGCCAGCTCACCGATTGCTAGGGGCTCGAACACCGGGGAGCTGTTTTTT
CASSPIARGSNTGELFF
>.|.|TRBJ2-1|TRBV28
TGTGCCAGCCTAGGAGGGCCCGACTACAATGAGCAGTTCTTC
CASLGGPDYNEQFF
>.|.|TRBJ2-7|TRBV7-9
TGTGCCAGCAGCTTAGGGGGGCCTAGAGGGAACTACGAGCAGTACTTC
CASSLGGPRGNYEQYF
>.|.|TRBJ1-1|TRBV5-1
TGCGCCAGCAGCTTGGTACAGCAGGGTGAAGCTTTCTTT
CASSLVQQGEAFF
>.|TRBD2|TRBJ2-5|TRBV4-1
TGCGCCAGCAGCCAAGAATGGAGCGGGAGGGCAGGAGAGACCCAGTACTTC
CASSQEWSGRAGETQYF
>.|TRBD1|TRBJ1-3|TRBV19
TGTGCCGCTCGGGGGACAGCCTCTGGAAACACCATATATTTT
CAARGTASGNTIYF
>.|.|TRBJ2-2|TRBV21-1
TGTGCCAGCAGGAAAATGAGTAGGGGGTTTACCGGGGAGCTGTTTTTT
CASRKMSRGFTGELFF
>few|.|TRBJ1-2|TRBV11-2
TGTGCCAGCAGCTTAGGGACAGTACGTGGCTACACCTTC
CASSLGTVRGYTF
>.|.|TRBJ2-1|TRBV19
TGTGCCAGTAGCACTCTAGCGATTTCCTACAATGAGCAGTTCTTC
CASSTLAISYNEQFF
>.|TRBD1|TRBJ2-3|TRBV5-1
TGCGCCAGCAGCTTGGATGATACAGGGGGTGTTGGAGATACGCAGTATTTT
CASSLDDTGGVGDTQYF
>.|TRBD2|TRBJ2-7|TRBV28
TGTGCCAGCAGTTTAAAGGTAGCGGGAGGGCCGTACGAGCAGTACTTC
CASSLKVAGGPYEQYF
>.|.|TRBJ1-2|TRBV7-9
TGTGCCAGCAGCTTGGGGGCCGGCTATGGCTACACCTTC
CASSLGAGYGYTF
>.|TRBD1|TRBJ1-5|TRBV27
TGTGCCAGCAGTTTAACGGGACAGGGTGACGGTCAGCCCCAGCATTTT
CASSLTGQGDGQPQHF
>.|.|TRBJ1-1|TRBV18
TGTGCCAGCTCACCACGGTCCTCTGGGAGTTTAATTGGCACTGAAGCTTTCTTT
CASSPRSSGSLIGTEAFF
>.|.|TRBJ1-1|TRBV7-3
TGTGCCAGCAGCCCGGGGGGATCCATGAACACTGAAGCTTTCTTT
CASSPGGSMNTEAFF
>once|.|TRBJ1-1|TRBV4-2
TGTGCCAGCAGCCAAAACGCACAGAACACTGAAGCTTTCTTT
CASSQNAQNTEAFF
>.|.|TRBJ2-5|TRBV18
TGTGCCAGCTCACAGGGGGAACAAGAGACCCAGTACTTC
CASSQGEQETQYF
>.|.|TRBJ1-3|TRBV11-2
TGTGCCAGCAGCTCCGCCGGCGGCACGGGGGGAAACACCATATATTTT
CASSSAGGTGGNTIYF
>.|TRBD1|TRBJ1-1|TRBV6-1
TGTGCCAGCAGGACGGGACAGATGAACACTGAAGCTTTCTTT
CASRTGQMNTEAFF
>.|TRBD2|TRBJ2-3|TRBV12-5
TGTGCTAGTGGTTTGGTAATCAAGCGGGAGACAGATACGCAGTATTTT
CASGLVIKRETDTQYF
>once|.|TRBJ2-7|TRBV18
TGTGCCAGCTCGTATGGGGCCCACTACGAGCAGTACTTC
CASSYGAHYEQYF
>.|TRBD1|TRBJ2-1|TRBV10-3
TGTGCCATCAATAACAGGGGAAGAGAGCAGTTCTTC
CAINNRGREQFF
>.|.|TRBJ2-5|TRBV11-2
TGTGCCAGCAGCTTAGGGGACTCCGGCTTCCAAGAGACCCAGTACTTC
CASSLGDSGFQETQYF
>.|TRBD1|TRBJ2-3|TRBV30
TGTGCCTGGGTGAGACCCTTGGGACAGGGGACCCCACCCACAGATACGCAGTATTTT
CAWVRPLGQGTPPTDTQYF
>.|TRBD2|TRBJ2-7|TRBV6-5
TGTGCCAGCAGTTATAGGCAAGCGGGAGTCTACGAGCAGTACTTC
CASSYRQAGVYEQYF
>.|TRBD1|TRBJ1-2|TRBV2
TGTGCCAGCAGTGAAACGGGGCAGGGGGATGGCTACACCTTC
CASSETGQGDGYTF
>.|.|TRBJ2-7|TRBV6-1
TGTGCCAGCAACTTGCACCGGTCCTACGAGCAGTACTTC
CASNLHRSYEQYF
>.|.|TRBJ1-2|TRBV21-1
TGTGCCAGCATTCTGAGGGGGGGGTGCGGCTACACCTTC
CASILRGGCGYTF
>.|TRBD2|TRBJ2-4|TRBV10-3
TGTGCCATCAGTGATGGGACTAGCGGAGACATTCAGTACTTC
CAISDGTSGDIQYF
>.|TRBD2|TRBJ2-5|TRBV27
TGTGCCAGCAGTCCCGGAGCGGGGGCCGAGACCCAGTACTTC
CASSPGAGAETQYF
>.|.|TRBJ2-2|TRBV5-1
TGCGCCAGCAGCTGGGGGCGTGACACCGGGGAGCTGTTTTTT
CASSWGRDTGELFF
>once|TRBD1|TRBJ2-3|TRBV28
TGTGCCAGCAGGGGACAGGGAGTAGATACGCAGTATTTT
CASRGQGVDTQYF
>.|.|TRBJ2-5|TRBV18
TGTGCCAGCTCACCTACAGCTAAATGGGAGACCCAGTACTTC
CASSPTAKWETQYF
>.|TRBD1|TRBJ2-5|TRBV7-7
TGTGCTAGCAGCTTGGTTGCGGCAGGGGGCGGGACCCAGTACTTC
CASSLVAAGGGTQYF
>.|TRBD2|TRBJ2-1|TRBV4-2
TGTGCCAGCAGCCAGGGACTAGCGGGAACTATCGATGAGCAGTTCTTC
CASSQGLAGTIDEQFF
>.|.|TRBJ1-1|TRBV20-1
TGCAGTGCCCCTGGGGACGGGGGAACTTTCTTT
CSAPGDGGTFF
>.|TRBD1|TRBJ2-2|TRBV9
TGTGCCAGCAGGGACAGGGACCTCGGCAGCACCGGGGAGCTGTTTTTT
CASRDRDLGSTGELFF